Following are 7 T cell receptor beta chains from one sample sequenced in a study of blood T cells in healthy people across ages. For the second PCR, which ran for about 6 to 12 cycles, a sample-barcoded 5' primer and a J-beta primer mix were used. TCRdb re-called the 5' RACE reads with MiXCR, one entry per CDR3 protein. Here the sample spans fewer than 900,000 distinct CDR3 sequences, approximately 35% being singletons. The sequencing input was blood. The receptors originated from a young man in good health.

Comment on this clonotype: A read error is possible here, since a much larger clone lies one base away. This chain uses TRBV29-1 with TRBJ2-7; D is ambiguous. The CDR3 is made up of 11 amino acids. V was clipped by 4 bases and J by 7 bases, with 11 bases between them. CDR1 and CDR2 (germline): SQVTM, ANQGSEA. The CDR3 is CSVVWGNEQYF. CDR3 in DNA: TGCAGCGTTGTGTGGGGTAATGAGCAGTACTTC.

V and J are TRBV7-9 and TRBJ2-5; TRBD2 agrees at 8 bases. The J call may be faulty, since TRBJ2-7 better matches the DNA end. The CDR3 is 16 residues long. CDR1 SEHNR and CDR2 FQNEAQ come from the germline V gene (reference sequence). The chain's CDR3 is CASSPGGARVYNEQYF. For the CDR3, the DNA is TGTGCCAGCAGCCCGGGGGGGGCAAGGGTATATAACGAGCAGTACTTC.

This clonotype was observed a handful of times. The chain carries TRBV20-1 and TRBJ1-2; 8 bases map to TRBD1. The ends lost 4 bases at V and 1 base at J; junction bases unmatched: 2. Germline V gene lookup returns CDR1 DFQATT and CDR2 SNEGSKA (reference sequence). The CDR3 extends over 13 amino acids. In DNA, the CDR3 is TGCAGTGCTATGGGACAGGATAACTATGGCTACACCTTC. The encoded protein is CSAMGQDNYGYTF.

Concerning this clonotype: A junction end diverges from the germline sequence, so it may reflect a read error. The rearrangement uses TRBV6-6 and TRBJ1-1; D perhaps matches TRBD1 (5 bases). In germline, CDR1 is MNHNY, CDR2 SVGAGI (reference sequence). This CDR3 is built from 14 residues. CDR3 sequence (DNA): TGTGCCAGCAGTTACGGCAGGGTTGTCACTGGAGCTTTCTTT. It codes for CASSYGRVVTGAFF.

As regards this clonotype: A clone one base away is much larger, so this may be a read error. The chain combines TRBV7-9 with TRBJ2-3; unclear D gene. The CDR3 runs to 16 residues. CDR1 and CDR2 from the germline V gene are SEHNR and FQNEAQ (reference sequence). The CDR3 is CASGFPRGFSTDTQYF. The CDR3 DNA follows: TGTGCCAGCGGCTTCCCTCGCGGTTTTAGCACAGATACGCAGTATTTT.

This clonotype was counted between two and nine times. The CDR3 coding sequence is TGTGCCAGCAGTTCGCGACAGTTTCAGCCCCAGCATTTT. It is translated as CASSSRQFQPQHF. The chain carries TRBV6-5 and TRBJ1-5; maybe TRBD1 (5 bases). This CDR3 has 13 amino acids. Germline loops: CDR1 MNHEY, CDR2 SVGAGI. Trimming removed 4 bases from V and 6 bases from J, with 10 bases in between.

In this sample, this clonotype turned up many times. This chain connects TRBV28 to TRBJ2-1; D is perhaps TRBD1 (5 bases). This CDR3 region has 16 residues. CDR1 MDHEN and CDR2 SYDVKM come from the germline V gene. V was cut by 5 bases and J by 0 bases, with 14 bases left in between. The CDR3 is CASSTTATSSYNEQFF. CDR3 sequence (DNA): TGTGCCAGCAGTACGACAGCTACGAGCTCCTACAATGAGCAGTTCTTC. The variable domain in full, with the rest retrieved from reference TRBV28 and TRBJ2-1, is DVKVTQSSRYLVKRTGEKVFLECVQDMDHENMFWYRQDPGLGLRLIYFSYDVKMKEKGDIPEGYSVSREKKERFSLILESASTNQTSMYLCASSTTATSSYNEQFFGPGTRLTVL.